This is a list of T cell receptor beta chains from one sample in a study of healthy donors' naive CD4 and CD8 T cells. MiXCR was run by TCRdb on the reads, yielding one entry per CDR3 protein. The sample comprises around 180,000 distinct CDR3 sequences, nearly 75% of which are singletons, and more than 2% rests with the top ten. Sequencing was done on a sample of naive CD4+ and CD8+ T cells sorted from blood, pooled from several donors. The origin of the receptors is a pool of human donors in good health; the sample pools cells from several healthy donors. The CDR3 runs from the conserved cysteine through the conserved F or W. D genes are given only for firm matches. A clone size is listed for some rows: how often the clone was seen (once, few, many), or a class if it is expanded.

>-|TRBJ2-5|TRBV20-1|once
CSARDLKGQGKTQYF
TGCAGTGCTAGAGATCTTAAGGGTCAAGGAAAGACCCAGTACTTC
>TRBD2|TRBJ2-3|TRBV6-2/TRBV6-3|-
CASSYSGPAGSRDTQYF
TGTGCCAGCAGTTACTCGGGTCCAGCGGGGTCGCGGGATACGCAGTATTTT
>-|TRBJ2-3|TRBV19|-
CASSITSTDRRSTDTQYF
TGTGCCAGTAGTATAACCTCGACGGACAGACGAAGCACAGATACGCAGTATTTT
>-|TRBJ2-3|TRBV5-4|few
CASSETSSTDTQYF
TGTGCCAGCAGCGAAACTAGTAGCACAGATACGCAGTATTTT
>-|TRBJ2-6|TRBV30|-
CAWSLYSSGANVLTF
TGTGCCTGGAGTCTCTACAGCTCTGGGGCCAACGTCCTGACTTTC
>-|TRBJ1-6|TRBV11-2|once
CASSLPFRRTNSPLHF
TGTGCCAGCAGCTTACCTTTTCGCCGGACGAATTCACCCCTCCACTTT
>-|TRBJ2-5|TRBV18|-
CASSPGPGGETQYF
TGTGCCAGCTCACCCGGTCCAGGAGGAGAGACCCAGTACTTC
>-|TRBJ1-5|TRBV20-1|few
CSARGFVDQPQHF
TGCAGTGCTAGAGGATTCGTGGATCAGCCCCAGCATTTT
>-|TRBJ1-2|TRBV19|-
CASSIGPTSNYGYTF
TGTGCCAGTAGTATCGGCCCCACATCTAACTATGGCTACACCTTC
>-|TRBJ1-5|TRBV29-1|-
CSVRRGRGQPQHF
TGCAGCGTTCGCAGGGGTCGAGGTCAGCCCCAGCATTTT
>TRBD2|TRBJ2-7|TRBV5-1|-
CASRRLAGVGEQYF
TGCGCCAGCCGACGGCTAGCGGGAGTCGGCGAGCAGTACTTC
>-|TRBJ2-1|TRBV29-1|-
CSVESMSAYEQFF
TGCAGCGTTGAATCCATGAGCGCTTATGAGCAGTTCTTC
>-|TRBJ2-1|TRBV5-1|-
CASSLGRLREQFF
TGCGCCAGCAGCTTGGGGAGGTTGAGAGAGCAGTTCTTC
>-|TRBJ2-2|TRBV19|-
CASSHEPSGELFF
TGTGCCAGTAGCCACGAACCATCCGGGGAGCTGTTTTTT
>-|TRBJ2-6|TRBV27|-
CASSFTGSGANVLTF
TGTGCCAGCAGTTTTACGGGGTCTGGGGCCAACGTCCTGACTTTC
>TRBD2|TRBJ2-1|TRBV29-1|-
CSASGSSLYNEQFF
TGCAGCGCTAGCGGGAGTAGTCTGTACAATGAGCAGTTCTTC
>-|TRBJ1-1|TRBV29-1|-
CSVATVLNTEAFF
TGCAGCGTTGCGACGGTCCTGAACACTGAAGCTTTCTTT